The 19 T cell receptor beta chains given below trace back to one sample, sequenced in a study of shared clonotypes between healthy human individuals. Using immunoSEQ multiplex PCR, the repertoire was profiled, and TCRdb retains in-frame clones only, with some absent. The data contain some 1.1 million clones, roughly 80% of them singletons. The specimen sequenced was memory CD4+ T cells from PBMCs. Subset given: CD45RA-negative fraction. These receptors all come from a man younger than 35 in good health. Some clones in this sample may be carry-over from other donors' samples.

This rearrangement joins TRBV7-2 to TRBJ1-2, with D unresolved. V was trimmed by 1 base and J by 4 bases, leaving 10 bases between them. The CDR3 contains 14 residues. Germline V gene data show CDR1 as SGHTA and CDR2 as FQGNSA. CDR3 residues: CASSLGRAGYGYTF. The CDR3 DNA sequence: TGTGCCAGCAGCTTAGGACGGGCAGGCTATGGCTACACCTTC.

The genes are TRBV4-2 and TRBJ2-7; the D gene could be TRBD1 or TRBD2 (5 bases each). Trimming shortened V by 0 bases and J by 3 bases, and 12 bases separated the two germline ends. From germline, CDR1 is LGHNA and CDR2 YNFKEQ. The CDR3 is 15 residues long. This CDR3 is CASSQDWDALYEQYF. The CDR3 DNA sequence: TGTGCCAGCAGCCAAGATTGGGACGCTCTCTACGAGCAGTACTTC.

Turning to this clone: This may be a read error, as it is one base from a much larger clone. This chain joins TRBV6-5 and TRBJ2-5; 9 bases match TRBD1. After removal of 5 bases from V and 5 bases from J, the junction contained 6 bases not matched to a gene. CDR3 length: 14 amino acids. CDR1 is MNHEY and CDR2 is SVGAGI in the germline V gene. In DNA form, the CDR3 reads TGTGCCAGCAGTCCCTGGACAGGGGTCGAGACCCAGTACTTC. Protein sequence: CASSPWTGVETQYF.

The chain is built from TRBV11-2 and TRBJ2-3, with a possible D match to TRBD1 (5 bases). V dropped 3 bases and J dropped 5 bases, with 15 bases sitting between them. Looked up from germline, CDR1 is SGHAT and CDR2 is FQNNGV. The CDR3 totals 15 residues. This chain's CDR3 is CASSFRQNVGDTQYF. The CDR3 bases are TGTGCCAGCAGCTTTCGACAGAACGTCGGAGATACGCAGTATTTT.

V is TRBV11-2 and J is TRBJ2-1; D uncertain. Germline CDR1 reads SGHAT; CDR2 reads FQNNGV. Trimming stripped 6 bases from V and 6 bases from J, with 15 bases between. The CDR3 sequence is 14 residues long. CDR3 in amino acids: CASRSLGVPNEQFF. The CDR3 nucleotides are TGTGCCAGCAGATCCCTTGGGGTCCCCAATGAGCAGTTCTTC.

The chain has TRBV2 and TRBJ2-3; TRBD2 agrees at 8 bases. The germline V gene has CDR1 SNHLY and CDR2 FYNNEI. CDR3 size: 16 residues. The V segment lost 9 bases and the J segment 1 base; nucleotides outside the gene matches: 12. This CDR3 reads CARSRAGGIGTDTQYF. CDR3 in DNA: TGTGCCAGGTCAAGGGCGGGGGGAATCGGCACAGATACGCAGTATTTT.

This clone came up once. V is TRBV28 and J is TRBJ2-7; 10 positions agree with TRBD1. The V gene end was trimmed by 5 bases and the J gene end by 4 bases; junction bases not matched to a gene: 11. The CDR3 length is 16 residues. Germline V CDR1 and CDR2: MDHEN, SYDVKM. CDR3 loop: CASSLLGTGVAYEQYF. DNA for the CDR3: TGTGCCAGCAGTCTCCTTGGGACAGGGGTCGCGTACGAGCAGTACTTC.

The chain carries TRBV4-1 and TRBJ2-5; 7 bases line up with TRBD1. This CDR3 comprises 13 residues. Looked up from germline, CDR1 is MGHRA and CDR2 is YSYEKL. V lost 4 bases and J lost 4; bases outside the gene matches: 3. CDR3 amino acids: CASSPWDRETQYF. The CDR3 DNA is TGCGCCAGCAGCCCCTGGGACAGAGAGACCCAGTACTTC.

The genes are TRBV6-5 and TRBJ1-1, with D uncertain. Trimming stripped 1 base from V and 0 bases from J, with 9 bases between. The CDR3 is 15 amino acids. Looked up from germline, CDR1 is MNHEY and CDR2 is SVGAGI. CDR3 in amino acids: CASSYLPGVNTEAFF. CDR3 bases: TGTGCCAGCAGTTACTTACCGGGTGTGAACACTGAAGCTTTCTTT.

V usage is TRBV9 and J usage is TRBJ1-3; unclear D gene. The germline CDR1 and CDR2 sequences are SGDLS and YYNGEE. V lost 0 bases to trimming and J lost 8 bases, with 18 bases between them. This CDR3 region has 16 residues. Here the CDR3 DNA reads TGTGCCAGCAGCGTAGCGGTGACACCTCCGAGAGACACCATATATTTT. Translation: CASSVAVTPPRDTIYF. The whole variable domain, remainder taken from reference TRBV9 and TRBJ1-3, is DSGVTQTPKHLITATGQRVTLRCSPRSGDLSVYWYQQSLDQGLQFLIQYYNGEERAKGNILERFSAQQFPDLHSELNLSSLELGDSALYFCASSVAVTPPRDTIYFGEGSWLTVV.

The genes are TRBV7-2 and TRBJ1-2, with a tentative D call TRBD1 (6 bases). Trimming stripped 7 bases from V and 0 bases from J, with 12 bases between. Per the germline V gene, CDR1 is SGHTA and CDR2 is FQGNSA. The CDR3 consists of 14 residues. In nucleotides, the CDR3 is TGTGCCAGCATAGACAGGAATGCTAACTATGGCTACACCTTC. It encodes CASIDRNANYGYTF.

On this clone: A far larger clone is only one base removed, so a read error is likely. This same CDR3 is encoded by further DNA sequences in the sample. The J gene is TRBJ1-1, the V gene TRBV11-3, with 9 bases fitting TRBD1. Germline assignment: CDR1 SGHNT and CDR2 YENEEA. Trimming at V came to 5 bases and at J to 4 bases, leaving 2 bases not matched to a gene. CDR3 length equals 13 residues. The CDR3, as DNA: TGTGCCAGCAGCCTGGGACAGGGCACTGAAGCTTTCTTT. Its protein is CASSLGQGTEAFF.

The chain recombines TRBV30 with TRBJ2-7; 7 bases map to TRBD2. From germline, CDR1 is GTSNPN and CDR2 SVGIG (reference sequence). The V and J ends lost 0 bases and 3 bases, in that order; junction bases with no gene match: 5. The CDR3 is 14 amino acids. CDR3 coding DNA: TGTGCCTGGAGTGTGAGGGGAGGGAGCTACGAGCAGTACTTC. Translating it yields CAWSVRGGSYEQYF. Full variable domain (rest looked up from reference TRBV30 and TRBJ2-7): SQTIHQWPATLVQPVGSPLSLECTVEGTSNPNLYWYRQAAGRGLQLLFYSVGIGQISSEVPQNLSASRPQDRQFILSSKKLLLSDSGFYLCAWSVRGGSYEQYFGPGTRLTVT.

In the case of this clone: A read error may explain this, as a much larger clone is one base away. Other nucleotide sequences from this sample produce the same CDR3. The chain joins TRBV28 to TRBJ1-3; TRBD1 might be the D (6 bases). Germline V lookup: CDR1 MDHEN, CDR2 SYDVKM. With 6 bases removed from V and 0 bases from J, the gap between germline ends came to 12 bases. The CDR3 is made up of 15 amino acids. The CDR3 sequence is CASSLGQLSGNTIYF. In DNA form, the CDR3 reads TGTGCCAGCAGCCTCGGACAGCTCTCTGGAAACACCATATATTTT.

The V gene is TRBV4-2, the J gene TRBJ1-2; TRBD1 aligns across 9 bases. The CDR3 has 15 amino acids. V lost 4 bases and J lost 8; bases outside the gene matches: 11. Looked up from germline, CDR1 is LGHNA and CDR2 is YNFKEQ. The CDR3 is CASSLSDRGGDGYTF. CDR3 DNA sequence: TGTGCCAGCAGCCTCTCGGACAGGGGAGGCGACGGCTACACCTTC.

The V gene is TRBV6-5, the J gene TRBJ2-3; tentative D call: TRBD2 (5 bases). Germline loops: CDR1 MNHEY, CDR2 SVGAGI. V was pared by 0 bases and J by 7 bases, with 11 bases between. This CDR3 region has 14 residues. CDR3 sequence: CASSYSGLDNTQYF. The DNA for the CDR3 is TGTGCCAGCAGTTACTCCGGACTCGACAATACGCAGTATTTT.

In DNA form, the CDR3 reads TGTGCCAGCAGCGGATATCATCGGAGTCCGGCAGGGGAGAACTATGGCTACACCTTC. Translating gives CASSGYHRSPAGENYGYTF. The chain uses TRBV9 and TRBJ1-2, with D possibly matching TRBD1 (6 bases). Trimming stripped 3 bases from V and 2 bases from J, with 26 bases between. In germline, CDR1 is SGDLS, CDR2 YYNGEE. This CDR3 has 19 amino acids.

The V call is TRBV7-8, the J call TRBJ2-7, with D possibly being TRBD1 or TRBD2 (5 bases each). The germline gives CDR1 SGHVS, CDR2 FQNEAQ. The CDR3 runs to 12 residues. The V end lost 1 base, the J end lost 6 bases, and 7 bases lay between the germline ends. The CDR3 nucleotides read TGTGCCAGCAGCTTAGATGGGGGCGAGCAGTACTTC. Translated: CASSLDGGEQYF.

The chain has TRBV5-1 and TRBJ1-4; D remains unclear. The CDR3 totals 14 residues. The ends were cut back, 2 bases at V and 8 bases at J, with 13 bases in the middle. Germline CDR1 SGHRS, CDR2 YFSETQ. The CDR3 here is CASSLEGGPEKLFF. DNA of the CDR3: TGCGCCAGCAGCTTAGAGGGTGGCCCCGAAAAACTGTTTTTT.